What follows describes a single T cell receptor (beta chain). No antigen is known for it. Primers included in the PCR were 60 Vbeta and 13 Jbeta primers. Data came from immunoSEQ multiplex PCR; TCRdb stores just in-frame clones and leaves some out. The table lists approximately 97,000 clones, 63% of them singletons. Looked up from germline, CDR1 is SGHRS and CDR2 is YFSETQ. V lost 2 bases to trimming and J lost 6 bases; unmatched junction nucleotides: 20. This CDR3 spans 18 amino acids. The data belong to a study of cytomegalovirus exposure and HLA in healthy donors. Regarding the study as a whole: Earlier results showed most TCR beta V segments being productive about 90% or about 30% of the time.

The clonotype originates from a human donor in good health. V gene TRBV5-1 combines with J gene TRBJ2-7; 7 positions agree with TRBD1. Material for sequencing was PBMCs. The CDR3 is CASSLEFRAQQGRVEQYF. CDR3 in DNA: TGCGCCAGCAGCTTAGAATTTCGAGCGCAACAGGGGCGGGTCGAGCAGTACTTC. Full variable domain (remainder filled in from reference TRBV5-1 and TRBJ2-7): KAGVTQTPRYLIKTRGQQVTLSCSPISGHRSVSWYQQTPGQGLQFLFEYFSETQRNKGNFPGRFSGRQFSNSRSEMNVSTLELGDSALYLCASSLEFRAQQGRVEQYFGPGTRLTVT.